One sample yielded the 26 T cell receptor beta chains listed below, sequenced in a study of shared clonotypes between healthy human individuals. This table comes from immunoSEQ multiplex PCR, and its TCRdb copy is limited to in-frame clones, with some not included. The table lists 2.3 million or so clones, approximately 93% of them singletons. The source material was naive CD4+ T cells from PBMCs. As for subset: CD45RA+ positively selected. The source is a man between 18 and 35 years old in good health. Some clones in this sample may be carry-over from other donors' samples.

The chain's CDR3 is CASSTRITPNTGELFF. CDR3 nucleotide sequence: TGTGCCAGCTCCACCAGGATTACACCAAACACCGGGGAGCTGTTTTTT. This rearrangement joins TRBV18 to TRBJ2-2; D is undetermined. Germline-derived CDR1 and CDR2 are KGHSH and LQKENI. With 6 bases removed from V and 2 bases from J, the gap between germline ends came to 16 bases. The CDR3 is 16 residues long.

The V call is TRBV25-1, the J call TRBJ2-1, with D perhaps given as TRBD1 or TRBD2 (5 bases each). This CDR3 is built from 16 residues. V was trimmed by 3 bases and J by 4 bases, leaving 16 bases between them. Looked up from germline, CDR1 is MGHDK and CDR2 is SYGVNS. The CDR3 DNA follows: TGTGCCAGCAGTGATTCGGGACGCCCCCCGTACAATGAGCAGTTCTTC. Translated, it gives CASSDSGRPPYNEQFF.

The chain has TRBV11-3 and TRBJ1-6; TRBD1 is a possible D gene (5 bases). Germline lookup yields CDR1 SGHNT and CDR2 YENEEA. CDR3 length: 19 amino acids. V lost 3 bases and J 8 bases, leaving 26 bases between the germline ends. The CDR3 sequence: CASSLCDLLNWGGDSPLHF. CDR3 in DNA: TGTGCCAGCAGCTTGTGTGACCTTTTAAACTGGGGGGGGGATTCACCCCTCCACTTT.

V gene TRBV5-1 combines with J gene TRBJ1-3, with TRBD1 matching 7 bases. Germline V gene lookup returns CDR1 SGHRS and CDR2 YFSETQ. J was trimmed by 0 bases and V by 4 bases; bases with no gene match: 7. The CDR3 spans 16 residues. In nucleotides, the CDR3 is TGCGCCAGCAGCGAGGACAGGCCCCACTCTGGAAACACCATATATTTT. Translated, it gives CASSEDRPHSGNTIYF. Looking up the rest from reference TRBV5-1 and TRBJ1-3 gives the full variable domain: KAGVTQTPRYLIKTRGQQVTLSCSPISGHRSVSWYQQTPGQGLQFLFEYFSETQRNKGNFPGRFSGRQFSNSRSEMNVSTLELGDSALYLCASSEDRPHSGNTIYFGEGSWLTVV.

V is TRBV7-6 and J is TRBJ2-5; 8 bases agree with TRBD2. Germline values: CDR1 SGHVS, CDR2 FNYEAQ. The CDR3 is made up of 16 amino acids. Trimming took 5 bases from V and 2 from J; bases not matched to a gene: 10. CDR3 in DNA: TGTGCCAGCAGCCCTCAGCGGTCTAGCGGGCAAGAGACCCAGTACTTC. Amino acids: CASSPQRSSGQETQYF. The complete variable domain, with remaining parts taken from reference TRBV7-6 and TRBJ2-5, reads GAGVSQSPRYKVTKRGQDVALRCDPISGHVSLYWYRQALGQGPEFLTYFNYEAQQDKSGLPNDRFSAERPEGSISTLTIQRTEQRDSAMYRCASSPQRSSGQETQYFGPGTRLLVL.

About this clone itself: The same CDR3 also results from other DNA sequences found in this sample. The chain recombines TRBV6-5 with TRBJ2-7; 12 bases match TRBD2. The germline gives CDR1 MNHEY, CDR2 SVGAGI. V lost 6 bases to trimming and J lost 2 bases; unmatched junction nucleotides: 2. The CDR3 totals 14 residues. In DNA, the CDR3 is TGTGCCAGCAGGAGGACTAGCGGGGCCTACGAGCAGTACTTC. The encoded protein is CASRRTSGAYEQYF.

This clone is a singleton in its sample. The sample holds other DNA sequences that translate to the same CDR3. V gene TRBV9 combines with J gene TRBJ2-3, with TRBD2 matching 10 bases. This CDR3 contains 15 residues. Germline values: CDR1 SGDLS, CDR2 YYNGEE. With 2 bases clipped from V and 2 bases from J, the junction kept 2 bases outside the gene matches. The CDR3 coding sequence is TGTGCCAGCAGCGTTACTAGCGGGACCACAGATACGCAGTATTTT. This encodes CASSVTSGTTDTQYF.

The chain joins TRBV27 to TRBJ2-3; D uncertain. There are 12 residues in the CDR3. Trimming shortened V by 5 bases and J by 2 bases, and 5 bases separated the two germline ends. Germline V gives CDR1 MNHEY, CDR2 SMNVEV (reference sequence). The CDR3 is CASSRHTDTQYF. DNA of the CDR3: TGTGCCAGCAGTAGACACACAGATACGCAGTATTTT.

The gene calls are TRBV6-1 and TRBJ2-3; 9 nucleotides agree with TRBD2. J was trimmed by 4 bases and V by 4 bases; bases with no gene match: 3. The length of the CDR3 is 14 residues. From germline, CDR1 is MNHNS and CDR2 SASEGT. The CDR3 DNA reads TGTGCCAGCAGTGGCGGGGGGGGGCCAGATACGCAGTATTTT. It translates to CASSGGGGPDTQYF.

CDR3 coding DNA: TGTGCCATCAGTGGTTTTACAGGGGCGCAGTACGAGCAGTACTTC. Protein sequence: CAISGFTGAQYEQYF. The rearrangement uses TRBV10-3 and TRBJ2-7; TRBD1 matches 7 bases. Germline V gene sequence: CDR1 ENHRY, CDR2 SYGVKD. The ends lost 4 bases at V and 4 bases at J; junction bases unmatched: 10. The CDR3 totals 15 residues.

The V gene is TRBV19, the J gene TRBJ1-3; possibly TRBD1 for D (5 bases). This CDR3 spans 14 amino acids. CDR1 and CDR2 (germline): LNHDA, SQIVND (reference sequence). The V end lost 7 bases, the J end lost 1 base, and 11 bases lay between the germline ends. CDR3 loop: CASIATASGNTIYF. The CDR3 DNA follows: TGTGCCAGTATAGCGACAGCATCTGGAAACACCATATATTTT.

Worth noting for this clone: The sample has other DNA sequences that encode this CDR3 too. The rearrangement links TRBV19 to TRBJ1-3; D is unclear. V lost 5 bases and J lost 0, with 5 bases in between. Germline V gene lookup returns CDR1 LNHDA and CDR2 SQIVND (reference sequence). The CDR3 extends over 13 amino acids. CDR3 amino acids: CASSRGSGNTIYF. The CDR3 DNA follows: TGTGCCAGTAGTCGAGGCTCTGGAAACACCATATATTTT.

The chain uses TRBV5-1 and TRBJ1-2, with D maybe TRBD1 (5 bases). CDR3 length: 13 residues. The ends were cut back, 2 bases at V and 6 bases at J, with 11 bases in the middle. CDR1 is SGHRS and CDR2 is YFSETQ in the germline V gene. This chain's CDR3 is CASSFEGTNGYTF. The CDR3 nucleotides are TGCGCCAGCAGCTTCGAAGGGACCAATGGCTACACCTTC.

With respect to this clone: The sample contains more than one DNA sequence encoding this CDR3. The chain couples TRBV20-1 to TRBJ1-1; D remains unclear. Germline assignment: CDR1 DFQATT and CDR2 SNEGSKA (reference sequence). The V gene lost 3 bases and the J gene lost 2 bases, with 4 bases spanning the gap. This CDR3 has 11 amino acids. Here the CDR3 reads CSASDNTEAFF. DNA of the CDR3: TGCAGTGCTAGTGACAACACTGAAGCTTTCTTT.

V usage is TRBV18 and J usage is TRBJ2-1, with D perhaps TRBD1 (6 bases). V was pared by 3 bases and J by 6 bases, with 9 bases between. CDR1 KGHSH and CDR2 LQKENI come from the germline V gene. The CDR3 extends over 13 amino acids. The CDR3 sequence is CASSPTGLNEQFF. The CDR3 DNA reads TGTGCCAGCTCACCGACAGGACTCAATGAGCAGTTCTTC. Full variable domain (missing parts from reference TRBV18 and TRBJ2-1): NAGVMQNPRHLVRRRGQEARLRCSPMKGHSHVYWYRQLPEEGLKFMVYLQKENIIDESGMPKERFSAEFPKEGPSILRIQQVVRGDSAAYFCASSPTGLNEQFFGPGTRLTVL.

The J gene is TRBJ2-7, the V gene TRBV5-1; D tentatively fits TRBD1 or TRBD2 (5 bases each). V lost 4 bases, J lost 5 bases, and 19 bases lay in between. The CDR3 runs to 15 residues. Per germline, CDR1 SGHRS and CDR2 YFSETQ. The CDR3, as DNA: TGCGCCAGCAGCCTCCCACTGGCCGGGGCCGACGAGCAGTACTTC. It is translated as CASSLPLAGADEQYF.

The rearrangement uses TRBV9 and TRBJ1-4; 9 positions agree with TRBD1. This CDR3 comprises 15 residues. J was trimmed by 8 bases and V by 3 bases; bases with no gene match: 8. Germline V gene sequence: CDR1 SGDLS, CDR2 YYNGEE. The CDR3: CASSASGTGLEKLFF. In nucleotides, the CDR3 is TGTGCCAGCAGCGCGTCCGGGACAGGGCTGGAAAAACTGTTTTTT.

The genes are TRBV6-6 and TRBJ1-5; a weak D match, TRBD1 (6 bases). The CDR3 has 12 residues. Trimming left V 8 bases short and J 6 bases short, with 11 bases between. In germline, CDR1 is MNHNY, CDR2 SVGAGI (reference sequence). The CDR3 DNA is TGTGCCAGCTCAGAGGGGGGTCAGCCCCAGCATTTT. This sequence encodes CASSEGGQPQHF.

The genes are TRBV5-4 and TRBJ1-1; D perhaps matches TRBD1 (6 bases). The CDR3 extends over 13 amino acids. From germline, CDR1 is SGHNT and CDR2 YYREEE (reference sequence). V was trimmed by 2 bases and J by 7 bases, leaving 12 bases between them. The CDR3 sequence: CASSFFSGDEAFF. The CDR3 DNA reads as TGTGCCAGCAGCTTTTTTTCAGGGGATGAAGCTTTCTTT.

The V call is TRBV5-5, the J call TRBJ1-1; D gene ambiguous. Per germline, CDR1 SGHKS and CDR2 YYEKEE (reference sequence). The CDR3 contains 13 residues. V dropped 0 bases and J dropped 4 bases, with 7 bases sitting between them. CDR3 sequence (DNA): TGTGCCAGCAGCTTGGAGGCGCGCACTGAAGCTTTCTTT. This gives the protein CASSLEARTEAFF.

In its sample, this clone was seen once. V usage is TRBV15 and J usage is TRBJ2-1; 9 bases map to TRBD1. This CDR3 is 14 amino acids long. CDR1 LNHNV and CDR2 YYDKDF come from the germline V gene (reference sequence). With 5 bases clipped from V and 9 bases from J, the junction kept 8 bases outside the gene matches. The CDR3 sequence: CATSRGQGLGEQFF. CDR3 DNA: TGTGCCACCAGCCGGGGACAGGGACTGGGTGAGCAGTTCTTC.

CDR3 bases: TGTGCCAGCAGCTTAAGGGACAGGAATGAAAAACTGTTTTTT. Translating it yields CASSLRDRNEKLFF. The V and J genes are TRBV7-9 and TRBJ1-4, with 8 bases lining up with TRBD1. The V gene end was trimmed by 2 bases and the J gene end by 5 bases; junction bases not matched to a gene: 1. This CDR3 has 14 amino acids. CDR1 and CDR2 from the germline V gene are SEHNR and FQNEAQ (reference sequence). Supplemented by reference TRBV7-9 and TRBJ1-4, the full variable domain reads DTGVSQNPRHKITKRGQNVTFRCDPISEHNRLYWYRQTLGQGPEFLTYFQNEAQLEKSRLLSDRFSAERPKGSFSTLEIQRTEQGDSAMYLCASSLRDRNEKLFFGSGTQLSVL.

This sequence joins TRBV10-1 and TRBJ1-5, with D perhaps TRBD1 (6 bases). The V gene's germline CDR1 is WNHNN and CDR2 SYGVQD (reference sequence). Trimming shortened V by 7 bases and J by 2 bases, and 18 bases separated the two germline ends. This CDR3 is built from 16 residues. The CDR3 nucleotides are TGCGCCAGCATTAGCGGGGGCGCGATTGGCAATCAGCCCCAGCATTTT. It is translated as CASISGGAIGNQPQHF.

The chain couples TRBV7-3 to TRBJ2-1, with 7 positions matching TRBD2. From germline, CDR1 is SGHTA and CDR2 FQGTGA. Trimming removed 5 bases from V and 11 bases from J; junction bases left unmatched: 6. This CDR3 has 12 amino acids. This chain's CDR3 is CASSAPSGQQFF. DNA for the CDR3: TGTGCCAGCAGCGCACCTAGCGGACAGCAGTTCTTC.

The V and J genes are TRBV28 and TRBJ2-5, with 13 bases fitting TRBD2. V lost 5 bases and J lost 3; bases outside the gene matches: 3. The CDR3 is made up of 15 amino acids. The germline CDR1 and CDR2 sequences are MDHEN and SYDVKM. Written as DNA, the CDR3 is TGTGCCAGCAGTCTAGGACTAGCGGGGGAAGAGACCCAGTACTTC. Encoded protein: CASSLGLAGEETQYF.

Of note for this clone: The same CDR3 is also encoded by other DNA sequences in this sample. The CDR3 DNA follows: TGTGCCAGCAGCTTAGGACAGAACACTGAAGCTTTCTTT. This gives the protein CASSLGQNTEAFF. The chain is built from TRBV11-2 and TRBJ1-1; D uncertain. CDR3 length equals 13 residues. Looked up from germline, CDR1 is SGHAT and CDR2 is FQNNGV. V was shortened by 1 base and J by 1 base, with 4 bases between the two germline ends.